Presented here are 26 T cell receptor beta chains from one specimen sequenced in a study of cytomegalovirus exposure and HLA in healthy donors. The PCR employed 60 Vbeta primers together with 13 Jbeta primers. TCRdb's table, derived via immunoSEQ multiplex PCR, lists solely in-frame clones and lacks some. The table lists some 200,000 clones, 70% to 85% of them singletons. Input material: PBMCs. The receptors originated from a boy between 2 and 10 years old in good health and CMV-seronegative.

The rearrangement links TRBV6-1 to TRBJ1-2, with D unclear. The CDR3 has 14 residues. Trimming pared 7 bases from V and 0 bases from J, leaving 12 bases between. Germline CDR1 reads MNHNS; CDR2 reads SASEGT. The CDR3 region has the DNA TGTGCCAGCACCCTAAGACATTCTAACTATGGCTACACCTTC. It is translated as CASTLRHSNYGYTF.

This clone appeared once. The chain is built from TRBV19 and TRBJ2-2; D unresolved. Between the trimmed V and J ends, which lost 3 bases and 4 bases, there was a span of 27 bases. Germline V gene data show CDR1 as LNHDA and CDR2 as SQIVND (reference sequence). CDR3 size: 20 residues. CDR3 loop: CASSMFSKNIWPPGTGELFF. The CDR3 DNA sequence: TGTGCCAGTAGTATGTTTAGCAAGAATATATGGCCCCCGGGCACCGGGGAGCTGTTTTTT.

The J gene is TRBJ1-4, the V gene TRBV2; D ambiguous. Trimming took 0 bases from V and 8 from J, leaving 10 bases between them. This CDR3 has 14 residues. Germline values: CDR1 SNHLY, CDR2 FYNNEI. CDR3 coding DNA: TGTGCCAGCAGTGAAGCTCGGCGGCGGGAAAAACTGTTTTTT. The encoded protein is CASSEARRREKLFF.

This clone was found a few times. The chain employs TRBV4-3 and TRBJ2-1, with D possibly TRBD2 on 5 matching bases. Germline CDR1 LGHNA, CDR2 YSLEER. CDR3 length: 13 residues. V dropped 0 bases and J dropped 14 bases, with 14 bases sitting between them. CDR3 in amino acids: CASSQDTGEGKFF. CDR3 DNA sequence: TGCGCCAGCAGCCAAGATACCGGGGAAGGGAAGTTCTTC.

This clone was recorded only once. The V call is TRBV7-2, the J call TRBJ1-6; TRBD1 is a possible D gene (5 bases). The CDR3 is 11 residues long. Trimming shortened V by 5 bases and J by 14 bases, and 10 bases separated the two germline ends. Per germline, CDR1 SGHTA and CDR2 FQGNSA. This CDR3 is CASSAQETLHF. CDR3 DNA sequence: TGTGCCAGCAGCGCACAGGAGACCCTCCACTTT.

This chain's CDR3 is CASSRGLARQYF. CDR3 sequence (DNA): TGTGCCAGCAGCAGAGGACTAGCGAGGCAGTATTTT. This chain uses TRBV7-2 with TRBJ2-3, with TRBD2 identical over 9 bases. The trim removed 5 bases at V and 11 bases at J, leaving 5 bases unmatched. The CDR3 has 12 residues. The germline CDR1 and CDR2 sequences are SGHTA and FQGNSA.

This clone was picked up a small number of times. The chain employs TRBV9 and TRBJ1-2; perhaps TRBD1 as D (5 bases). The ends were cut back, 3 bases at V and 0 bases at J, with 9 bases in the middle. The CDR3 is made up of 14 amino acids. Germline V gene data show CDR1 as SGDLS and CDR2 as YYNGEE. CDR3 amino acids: CASSAAGPNYGYTF. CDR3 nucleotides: TGTGCCAGCAGCGCGGCAGGGCCTAACTATGGCTACACCTTC.

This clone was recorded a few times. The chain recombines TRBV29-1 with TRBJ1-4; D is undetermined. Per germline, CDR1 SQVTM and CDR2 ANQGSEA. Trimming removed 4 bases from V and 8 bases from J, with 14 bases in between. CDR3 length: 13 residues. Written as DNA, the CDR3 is TGCAGCGTTGTTGCAGGCCCCTCAGAAAAACTGTTTTTT. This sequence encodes CSVVAGPSEKLFF.

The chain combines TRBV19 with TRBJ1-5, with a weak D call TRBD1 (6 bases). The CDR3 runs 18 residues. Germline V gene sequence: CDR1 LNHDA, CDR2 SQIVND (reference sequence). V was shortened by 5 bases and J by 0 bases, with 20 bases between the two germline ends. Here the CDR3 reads CASSRTIRTEISNQPQHF. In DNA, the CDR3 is TGTGCCAGTAGTCGAACGATACGGACAGAAATTAGCAATCAGCCCCAGCATTTT.

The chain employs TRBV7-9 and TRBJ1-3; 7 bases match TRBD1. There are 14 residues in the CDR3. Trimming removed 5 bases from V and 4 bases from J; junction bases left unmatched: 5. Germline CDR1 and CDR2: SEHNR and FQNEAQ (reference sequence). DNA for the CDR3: TGTGCCAGCAGCGCGACAGGGCCGGGAAACACCATATATTTT. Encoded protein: CASSATGPGNTIYF. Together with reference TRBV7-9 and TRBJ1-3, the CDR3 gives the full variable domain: DTGVSQNPRHKITKRGQNVTFRCDPISEHNRLYWYRQTLGQGPEFLTYFQNEAQLEKSRLLSDRFSAERPKGSFSTLEIQRTEQGDSAMYLCASSATGPGNTIYFGEGSWLTVV.

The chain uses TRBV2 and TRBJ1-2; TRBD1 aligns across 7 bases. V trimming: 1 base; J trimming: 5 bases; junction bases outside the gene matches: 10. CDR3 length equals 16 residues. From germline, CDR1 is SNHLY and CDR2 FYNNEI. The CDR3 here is CASSEVVAGGLYGYTF. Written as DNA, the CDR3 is TGTGCCAGCAGTGAAGTCGTGGCAGGGGGATTGTATGGCTACACCTTC.

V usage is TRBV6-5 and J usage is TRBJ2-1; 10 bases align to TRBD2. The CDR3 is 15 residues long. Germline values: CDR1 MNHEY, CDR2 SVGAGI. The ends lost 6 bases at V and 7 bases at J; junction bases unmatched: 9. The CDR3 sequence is CASSPGAGGLNEQFF. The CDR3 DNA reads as TGTGCCAGCAGCCCCGGAGCGGGGGGGCTTAATGAGCAGTTCTTC.

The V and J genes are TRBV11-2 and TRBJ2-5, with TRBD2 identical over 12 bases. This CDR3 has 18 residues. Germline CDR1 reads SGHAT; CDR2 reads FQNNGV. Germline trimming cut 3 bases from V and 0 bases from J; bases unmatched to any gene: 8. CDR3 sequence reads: CASSFPTSGGPYQETQYF. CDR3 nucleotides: TGTGCCAGCAGCTTCCCGACTAGCGGGGGCCCGTACCAAGAGACCCAGTACTTC.

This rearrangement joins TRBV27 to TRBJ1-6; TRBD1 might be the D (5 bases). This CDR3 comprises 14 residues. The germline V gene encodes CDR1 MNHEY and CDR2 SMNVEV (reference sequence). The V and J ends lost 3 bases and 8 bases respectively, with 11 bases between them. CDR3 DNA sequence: TGTGCCAGCAGTTTTCAGGGTTTCGATTCACCCCTCCACTTT. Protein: CASSFQGFDSPLHF.

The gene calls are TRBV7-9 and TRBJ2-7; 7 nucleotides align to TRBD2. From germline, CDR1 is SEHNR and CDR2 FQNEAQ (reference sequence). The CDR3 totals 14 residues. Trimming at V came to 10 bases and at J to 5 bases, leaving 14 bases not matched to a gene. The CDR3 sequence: CATSTGSGAHEQYF. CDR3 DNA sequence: TGTGCCACCTCAACCGGGAGCGGGGCCCACGAGCAGTACTTC.

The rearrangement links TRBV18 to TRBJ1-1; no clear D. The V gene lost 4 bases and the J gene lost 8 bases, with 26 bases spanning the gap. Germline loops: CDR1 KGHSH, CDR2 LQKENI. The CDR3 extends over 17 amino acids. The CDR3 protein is CASSLSRNRFLVSEAFF. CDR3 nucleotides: TGTGCCAGCTCACTGAGCCGTAATAGATTCTTAGTCTCCGAAGCTTTCTTT.

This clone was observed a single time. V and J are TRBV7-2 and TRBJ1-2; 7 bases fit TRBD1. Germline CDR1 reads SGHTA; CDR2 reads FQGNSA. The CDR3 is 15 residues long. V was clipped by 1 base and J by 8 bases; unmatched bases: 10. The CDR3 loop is CASSLGYEGALGYTF. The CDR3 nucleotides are TGTGCCAGCAGCTTAGGGTACGAGGGGGCTCTCGGCTACACCTTC.

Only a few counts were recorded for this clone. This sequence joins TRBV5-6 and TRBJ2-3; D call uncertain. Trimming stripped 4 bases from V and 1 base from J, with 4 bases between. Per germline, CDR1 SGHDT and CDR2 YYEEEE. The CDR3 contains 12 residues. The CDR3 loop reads CASSPGTDTQYF. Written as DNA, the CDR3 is TGTGCCAGCAGCCCGGGCACAGATACGCAGTATTTT. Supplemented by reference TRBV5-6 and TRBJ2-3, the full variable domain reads DAGVTQSPTHLIKTRGQQVTLRCSPKSGHDTVSWYQQALGQGPQFIFQYYEEEERQRGNFPDRFSGHQFPNYSSELNVNALLLGDSALYLCASSPGTDTQYFGPGTRLTVL.

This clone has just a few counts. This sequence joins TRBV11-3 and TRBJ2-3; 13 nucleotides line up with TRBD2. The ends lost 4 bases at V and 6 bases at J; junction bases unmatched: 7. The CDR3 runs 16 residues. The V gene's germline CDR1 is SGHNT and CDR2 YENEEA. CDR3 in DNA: TGTGCCAGCAGCTCCGGGACTAGCGGGGCGGGGGATACGCAGTATTTT. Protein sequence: CASSSGTSGAGDTQYF. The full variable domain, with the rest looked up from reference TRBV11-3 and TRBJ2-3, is EAGVVQSPRYKIIEKKQPVAFWCNPISGHNTLYWYLQNLGQGPELLIRYENEEAVDDSQLPKDRFSAERLKGVDSTLKIQPAELGDSAVYLCASSSGTSGAGDTQYFGPGTRLTVL.

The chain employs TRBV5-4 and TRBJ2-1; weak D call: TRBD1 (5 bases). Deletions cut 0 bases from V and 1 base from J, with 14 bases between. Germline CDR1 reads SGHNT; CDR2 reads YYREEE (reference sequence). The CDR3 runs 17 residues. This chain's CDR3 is CASSLGPRAFSYNEQFF. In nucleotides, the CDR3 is TGTGCCAGCAGCTTGGGACCCAGGGCGTTTTCCTACAATGAGCAGTTCTTC.

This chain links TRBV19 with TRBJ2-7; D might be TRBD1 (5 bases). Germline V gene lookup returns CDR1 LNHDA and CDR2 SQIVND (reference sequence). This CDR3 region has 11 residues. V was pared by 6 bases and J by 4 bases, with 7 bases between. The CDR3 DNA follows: TGTGCCAGTAGAAAGGGGTACGAGCAGTACTTC. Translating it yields CASRKGYEQYF.

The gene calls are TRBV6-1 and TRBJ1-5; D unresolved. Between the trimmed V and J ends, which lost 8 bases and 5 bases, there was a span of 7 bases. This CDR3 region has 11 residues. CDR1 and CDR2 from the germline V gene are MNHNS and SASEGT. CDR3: CASAPDQPQHF. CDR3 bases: TGTGCCAGCGCGCCTGATCAGCCCCAGCATTTT.

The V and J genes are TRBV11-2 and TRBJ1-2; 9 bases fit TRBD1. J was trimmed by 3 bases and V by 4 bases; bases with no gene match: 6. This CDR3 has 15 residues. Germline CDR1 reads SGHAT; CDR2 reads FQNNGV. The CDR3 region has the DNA TGTGCCAGCAGCTCCTTGGACAGGGGATACTATGGCTACACCTTC. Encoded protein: CASSSLDRGYYGYTF.

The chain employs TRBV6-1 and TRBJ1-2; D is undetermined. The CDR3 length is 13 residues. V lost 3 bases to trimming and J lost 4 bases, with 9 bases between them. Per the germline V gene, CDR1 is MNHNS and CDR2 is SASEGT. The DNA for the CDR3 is TGTGCCAGCAGTGAGCAGGTTCTCTATGGCTACACCTTC. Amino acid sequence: CASSEQVLYGYTF.

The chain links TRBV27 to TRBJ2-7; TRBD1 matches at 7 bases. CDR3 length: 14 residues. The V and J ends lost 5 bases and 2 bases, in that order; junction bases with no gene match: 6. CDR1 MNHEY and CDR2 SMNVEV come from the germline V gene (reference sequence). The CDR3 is CASSPRDSPYEQYF. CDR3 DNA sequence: TGTGCCAGCAGTCCCCGGGACAGCCCCTACGAGCAGTACTTC.

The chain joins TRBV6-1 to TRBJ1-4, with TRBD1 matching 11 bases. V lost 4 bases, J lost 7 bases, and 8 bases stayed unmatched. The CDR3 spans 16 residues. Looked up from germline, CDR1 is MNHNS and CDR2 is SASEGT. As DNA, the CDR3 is TGTGCCAGCAGTGGGGACAGGGGGTCGGTGGGTGAAAAACTGTTTTTT. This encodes CASSGDRGSVGEKLFF.